A selection of T cell receptor beta chains follows, all from one sample in a study of blood T cell repertoires in COVID-19. The repertoire was sequenced with immunoSEQ multiplex PCR; TCRdb's copy has only in-frame clones and lacks some. Of about 210,000 clones listed, under 90% are singletons. Sequenced sample: PBMCs or T cells enriched from blood (not recorded which). The receptors were sampled from a woman aged 45-65 years with acute COVID-19. Both conserved end residues are part of each CDR3. The order of the fields is CDR3 protein, CDR3 DNA, CDR3 length, V gene, J gene, D gene, clone size. The D gene is left open where the match is weak. A clone size is listed for some rows: how often the clone was seen (once, few, many), or a class if it is expanded.

CASSQARTGGIGSPLHF	TGTGCCAGCAGCCAAGCCCGGACAGGGGGAATAGGTTCACCCCTCCACTTT	17	TRBV3-1/TRBV3-2	TRBJ1-6	TRBD1	.
CASSRDIPEQYF	TGTGCCAGCAGCCGGGACATCCCCGAGCAGTACTTC	12	TRBV28	TRBJ2-7	.	.
CASSRVYEQYF	TGTGCCAGCAGCCGCGTTTACGAGCAGTACTTC	11	TRBV3-1/TRBV3-2	TRBJ2-7	.	.
CASSVEGGGYEQYF	TGTGCCAGCAGCGTAGAGGGCGGGGGTTACGAGCAGTACTTC	14	TRBV9	TRBJ2-7	TRBD2	.
CASSLGRGQGPGNEQFF	TGCGCCAGCAGCTTGGGCCGGGGACAGGGGCCAGGGAATGAGCAGTTCTTC	17	TRBV5-1	TRBJ2-1	TRBD1	.
CASSDGAREQFF	TGTGCCAGCAGTGACGGCGCGCGGGAGCAGTTCTTC	12	TRBV11-2	TRBJ2-1	.	.
CASSEWELTTSPLHF	TGTGCCAGCAGTGAATGGGAGTTGACGACTTCACCCCTCCACTTT	15	TRBV25-1	TRBJ1-6	.	.
CASSPGGAYHLHTEAFF	TGTGCCAGTAGTCCAGGTGGGGCGTACCACCTCCACACTGAAGCTTTCTTT	17	TRBV19	TRBJ1-1	.	.
CASSRQGLYNEQFF	TGTGCCAGCAGTCGACAGGGGTTGTACAATGAGCAGTTCTTC	14	TRBV6-6	TRBJ2-1	TRBD1	.
CASSSPPGTGSTEAFF	TGTGCCAGCAGTTCCCCGCCCGGGACAGGGTCCACTGAAGCTTTCTTT	16	TRBV6-2/TRBV6-3	TRBJ1-1	TRBD1	once
CASSLPSGEIYGYTF	TGCGCCAGCAGCCTCCCTTCCGGGGAAATATATGGCTACACCTTC	15	TRBV4-1	TRBJ1-2	.	.
CASSYSASYEQYF	TGTGCCAGCAGTTACTCAGCAAGCTACGAGCAGTACTTC	13	TRBV6-5	TRBJ2-7	.	medium-sized
CASSAVGGGGTGELFF	TGTGCCAGCAGCGCGGTCGGAGGGGGCGGAACCGGGGAGCTGTTTTTT	16	TRBV5-6	TRBJ2-2	.	.
CASSIGIAESSYNEQFF	TGTGCCAGTAGTATAGGAATAGCGGAGAGCTCCTACAATGAGCAGTTCTTC	17	TRBV19	TRBJ2-1	.	many
CASSDSEGGAEGYTF	TGTGCCAGCAGTGACTCGGAGGGAGGGGCTGAGGGCTACACCTTC	15	TRBV6-4	TRBJ1-2	.	.
CASSQLRTGGSGNTIYF	TGTGCCAGCAGCCAACTCCGGACAGGGGGCTCTGGAAACACCATATATTTT	17	TRBV7-8	TRBJ1-3	TRBD1	.
CASSFRTNYEQYF	TGTGCCAGCAGCTTCCGCACAAACTACGAGCAGTACTTC	13	TRBV7-2	TRBJ2-7	.	.
CASSLSPGRGDNQPQHF	TGTGCCAGCAGCTTATCGCCCGGCAGGGGAGACAATCAGCCCCAGCATTTT	17	TRBV7-2	TRBJ1-5	.	.
CSVGQEAFF	TGCAGCGTTGGGCAGGAAGCTTTCTTT	9	TRBV29-1	TRBJ1-1	.	.
CASSQRQGANTQYF	TGTGCCAGCAGCCAGCGACAGGGGGCGAATACGCAGTATTTT	14	TRBV11-2	TRBJ2-3	TRBD1	.